Reported below is one T cell receptor beta chain. Its antigen is undetermined. The data are from a study of beta chain features in type 1 diabetes. Study results and limitations: When Type 1 diabetes patients were examined, their TCRB CDR3s proved moderately but significantly shorter in all four CD4+ subsets. Naive, central memory and Treg TCRB repertoires appeared more alike in patients than in healthy donors.

This CDR3 is 13 amino acids long. V gave up 5 bases and J gave up 11 bases, with 16 bases separating them. Germline lookup yields CDR1 MDHEN and CDR2 SYDVKM. Investigators reverse transcribed all isolated RNA, so they sequenced expressed TCRB transcripts. Only in-frame clones appear in the TCRdb table, and some are missing; sequencing was by immunoSEQ multiplex PCR. The table has about 170,000 clones, approximately 8% seen once; the top ten hold 0.5% to 0.55%. Sequencing was performed on central memory CD4+ T cells from blood. This sequence was found in a man younger than 35 with type 1 diabetes. V and J are TRBV28 and TRBJ1-5, with D unresolved. The chain's CDR3 is CASSLEAAFAQHF. The CDR3 region has the DNA TGTGCCAGCAGTCTCGAGGCTGCATTTGCCCAGCATTTT.